A selection of T cell receptor beta chains follows, all from one sample in a study of T cell repertoires in cytomegalovirus infection. TCRdb recomputed calls from the reads with MiXCR, one row per CDR3 protein. Of 300,000 to 400,000 distinct CDR3 sequences listed, over 7.5% were seen once; the top ten hold over 3.5%. Sequenced material: PBMCs. These receptors were obtained from a human donor in good health (CMV status not recorded). Some clones in this sample may be carry-over from other donors' samples. Each CDR3 is given with its conserved first and last residue. The order of the fields is D gene, clone size, J gene, V gene, CDR3 protein, CDR3 DNA. The D gene is left open where the match is weak. Part of the rows lack a size; the others show once, few, many or a class for expanded clones.

TRBD1,many,TRBJ2-4,TRBV7-9,CASSLDRVGNIQYF,TGTGCCAGCAGCCTGGACAGGGTCGGAAACATTCAGTACTTC
-,few,TRBJ2-1,TRBV5-5,CASSLYRVEQFF,TGTGCCAGCAGCCTCTACAGGGTTGAGCAGTTCTTC
TRBD1,many,TRBJ1-6,TRBV28,CASSRSDRGHNSPLHF,TGTGCCAGCAGCCGTTCAGACAGGGGCCATAATTCACCCCTCCACTTT
-,few,TRBJ2-2,TRBV29-1,CSVEEGYGELFF,TGCAGCGTTGAAGAGGGTTACGGGGAGCTGTTTTTT
-,few,TRBJ1-4,TRBV7-2,CASSLVPQFNEKLFF,TGTGCCAGCAGCTTAGTTCCACAGTTCAATGAAAAACTGTTTTTT
-,many,TRBJ2-3,TRBV12-3/TRBV12-4,CASSLQGGTDTQYF,TGTGCCAGCAGTTTGCAGGGAGGCACAGATACGCAGTATTTT
TRBD1,few,TRBJ1-5,TRBV28,CASRWGTGRSQPQHF,TGTGCCAGCAGGTGGGGGACAGGGAGGAGCCAGCCCCAGCATTTT
TRBD1,many,TRBJ1-3,TRBV4-2,CASSPSDREAGNTIYF,TGTGCCAGCAGCCCATCGGACAGGGAAGCTGGAAACACCATATATTTT
-,few,TRBJ2-6,TRBV6-2/TRBV6-3,CASDPSGANVLTF,TGTGCCAGTGACCCCTCTGGGGCCAACGTCCTGACTTTC
TRBD1,-,TRBJ2-7,TRBV7-3,CASSLLSIRQGHSYEQYF,TGTGCCAGCAGCTTGTTATCAATACGACAGGGCCATTCCTACGAGCAGTACTTC
TRBD1,many,TRBJ2-3,TRBV7-2,CASSPRQGATDTQYF,TGTGCCAGCAGCCCCCGACAGGGGGCCACAGATACGCAGTATTTT
-,few,TRBJ1-1,TRBV6-2/TRBV6-3,CASSKGLKAEAFF,TGTGCCAGCAGCAAGGGCCTTAAGGCTGAAGCTTTCTTT
-,many,TRBJ1-2,TRBV7-2,CASNRAGGLSYGYTF,TGTGCCAGCAACCGGGCTGGGGGGCTTAGTTATGGCTACACCTTC
-,few,TRBJ2-5,TRBV10-3,CAISEGVKTQYF,TGTGCCATCAGTGAGGGGGTGAAGACCCAGTACTTC
TRBD1,-,TRBJ1-1,TRBV27,CASSLFRQGRLMNTEAFF,TGTGCCAGCAGTTTATTCCGACAGGGGCGGCTCATGAACACTGAAGCTTTCTTT
-,-,TRBJ2-2,TRBV25-1,CASRSRGTGELFF,TGTGCCAGCAGATCAAGGGGCACCGGGGAGCTGTTTTTT